This entry concerns a single T cell receptor (beta chain). The source of the sample is a study of blood T cell repertoires in COVID-19. Germline lookup yields CDR1 SGHTA and CDR2 FQGTGA. V lost 0 bases and J lost 4, with 15 bases in between. The CDR3 loop spans 16 amino acids. Followed over time, Seattle patients had been enrolled while infection was active. Some clones are missing from TCRdb's copy, which holds only in-frame ones; the method was immunoSEQ multiplex PCR. This table has about 390,000 clones, approximately 87% appearing once. This chain uses TRBV7-3 with TRBJ1-2, with a possible D match to TRBD1 (5 bases). Sequenced: peripheral blood. The receptor comes from an older woman with COVID-19, enrolled during active disease. The CDR3 nucleotides are TGTGCCAGCAGCTTAACCACAAACAGGTTCGGCTATGGCTACACCTTC. It specifies CASSLTTNRFGYGYTF.